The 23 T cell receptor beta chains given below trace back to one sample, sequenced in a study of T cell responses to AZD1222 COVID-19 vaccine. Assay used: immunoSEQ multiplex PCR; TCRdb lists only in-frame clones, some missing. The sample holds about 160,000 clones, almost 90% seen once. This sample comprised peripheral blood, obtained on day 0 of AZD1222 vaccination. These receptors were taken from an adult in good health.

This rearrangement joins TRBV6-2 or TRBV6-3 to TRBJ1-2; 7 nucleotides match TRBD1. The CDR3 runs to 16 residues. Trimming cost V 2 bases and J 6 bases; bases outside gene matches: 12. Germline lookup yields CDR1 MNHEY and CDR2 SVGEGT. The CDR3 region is CASSYPGTVLRDGYTF. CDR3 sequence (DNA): TGTGCCAGCAGTTACCCCGGGACAGTTCTAAGGGATGGCTACACCTTC.

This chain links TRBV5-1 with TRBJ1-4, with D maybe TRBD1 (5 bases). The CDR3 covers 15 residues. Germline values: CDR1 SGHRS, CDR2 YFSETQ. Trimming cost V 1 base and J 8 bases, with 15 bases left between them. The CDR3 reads CASSLQGLVGEKLFF. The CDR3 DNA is TGCGCCAGCAGCTTGCAGGGTTTAGTGGGAGAAAAACTGTTTTTT. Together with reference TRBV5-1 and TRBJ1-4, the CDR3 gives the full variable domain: KAGVTQTPRYLIKTRGQQVTLSCSPISGHRSVSWYQQTPGQGLQFLFEYFSETQRNKGNFPGRFSGRQFSNSRSEMNVSTLELGDSALYLCASSLQGLVGEKLFFGSGTQLSVL.

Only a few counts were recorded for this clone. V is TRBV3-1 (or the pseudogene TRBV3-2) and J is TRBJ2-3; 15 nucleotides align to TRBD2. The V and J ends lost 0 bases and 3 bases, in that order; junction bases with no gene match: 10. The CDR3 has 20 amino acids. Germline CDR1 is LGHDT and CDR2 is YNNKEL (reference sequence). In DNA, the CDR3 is TGTGCCAGCAGCCAAGAACGTGACTGGACTAGCGGGAGGGGTACAGATACGCAGTATTTT. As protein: CASSQERDWTSGRGTDTQYF.

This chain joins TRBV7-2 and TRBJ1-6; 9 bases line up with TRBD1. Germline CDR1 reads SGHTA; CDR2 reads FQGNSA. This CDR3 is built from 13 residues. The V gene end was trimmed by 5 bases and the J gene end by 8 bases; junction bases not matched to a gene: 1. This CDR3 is CASSRTGDSPLHF. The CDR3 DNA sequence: TGTGCCAGCAGCCGGACAGGGGATTCACCCCTCCACTTT. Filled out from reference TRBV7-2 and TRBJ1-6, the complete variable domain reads GAGVSQSPSNKVTEKGKDVELRCDPISGHTALYWYRQSLGQGLEFLIYFQGNSAPDKSGLPSDRFSAERTGGSVSTLTIQRTQQEDSAVYLCASSRTGDSPLHFGNGTRLTVT.

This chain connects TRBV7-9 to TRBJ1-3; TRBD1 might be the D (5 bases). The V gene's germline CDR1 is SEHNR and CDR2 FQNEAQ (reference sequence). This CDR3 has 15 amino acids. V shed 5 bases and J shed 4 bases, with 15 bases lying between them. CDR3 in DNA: TGTGCCAGCAGCCCAAGACAGACCCTGGGAAACACCATATATTTT. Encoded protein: CASSPRQTLGNTIYF.

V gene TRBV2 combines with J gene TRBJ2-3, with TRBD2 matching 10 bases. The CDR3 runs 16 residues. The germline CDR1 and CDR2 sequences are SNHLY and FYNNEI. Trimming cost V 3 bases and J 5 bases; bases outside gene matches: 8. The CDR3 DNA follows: TGTGCCAGCAGTGAGCTAGCGGGAGTGTTACGAGATACGCAGTATTTT. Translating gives CASSELAGVLRDTQYF.

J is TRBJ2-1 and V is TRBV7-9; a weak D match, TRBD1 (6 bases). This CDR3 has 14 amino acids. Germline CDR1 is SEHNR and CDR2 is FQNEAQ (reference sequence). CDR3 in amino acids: CGSVGAWSYNEQFF. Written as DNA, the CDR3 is TGTGGGTCGGTGGGGGCTTGGTCCTACAATGAGCAGTTCTTC.

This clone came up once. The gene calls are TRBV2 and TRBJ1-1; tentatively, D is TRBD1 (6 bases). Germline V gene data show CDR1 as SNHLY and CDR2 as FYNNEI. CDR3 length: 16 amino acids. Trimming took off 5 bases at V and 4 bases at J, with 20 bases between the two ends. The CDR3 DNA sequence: TGTGCCAGCAGTCCTCCCCAGACAGGATCTTTCACTGAAGCTTTCTTT. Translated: CASSPPQTGSFTEAFF.

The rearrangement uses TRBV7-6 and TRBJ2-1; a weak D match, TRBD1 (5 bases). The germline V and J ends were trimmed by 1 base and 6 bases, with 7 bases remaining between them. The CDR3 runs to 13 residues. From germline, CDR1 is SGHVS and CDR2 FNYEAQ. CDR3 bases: TGTGCCAGCAGCTTAGTCAGGGTCAATGAGCAGTTCTTC. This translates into CASSLVRVNEQFF.

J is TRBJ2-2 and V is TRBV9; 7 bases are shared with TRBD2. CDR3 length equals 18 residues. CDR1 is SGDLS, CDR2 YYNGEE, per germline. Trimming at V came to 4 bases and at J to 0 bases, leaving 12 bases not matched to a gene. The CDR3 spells CASSPRGGGGSNTGELFF. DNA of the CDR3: TGTGCCAGCAGCCCCCGGGGTGGGGGGGGATCGAACACCGGGGAGCTGTTTTTT.

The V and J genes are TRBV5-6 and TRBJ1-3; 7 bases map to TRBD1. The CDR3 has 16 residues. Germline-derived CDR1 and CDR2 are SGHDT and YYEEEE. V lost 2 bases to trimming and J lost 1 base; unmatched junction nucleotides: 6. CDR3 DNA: TGTGCCAGCAGCTTAAGGGGACAGCTATCTGGAAACACCATATATTTT. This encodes CASSLRGQLSGNTIYF. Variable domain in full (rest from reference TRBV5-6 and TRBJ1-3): DAGVTQSPTHLIKTRGQQVTLRCSPKSGHDTVSWYQQALGQGPQFIFQYYEEEERQRGNFPDRFSGHQFPNYSSELNVNALLLGDSALYLCASSLRGQLSGNTIYFGEGSWLTVV.

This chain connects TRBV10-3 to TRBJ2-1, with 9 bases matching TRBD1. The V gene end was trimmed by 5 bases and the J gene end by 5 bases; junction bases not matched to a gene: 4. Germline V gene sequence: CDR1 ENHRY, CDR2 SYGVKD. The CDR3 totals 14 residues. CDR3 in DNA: TGTGCCATCAGTACGCGACAGGGGGACAATGAGCAGTTCTTC. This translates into CAISTRQGDNEQFF.

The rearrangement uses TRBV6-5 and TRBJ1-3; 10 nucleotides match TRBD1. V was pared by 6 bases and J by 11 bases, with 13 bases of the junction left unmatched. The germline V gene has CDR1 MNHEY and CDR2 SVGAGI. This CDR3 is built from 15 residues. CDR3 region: CASSPSGGQGRAIYF. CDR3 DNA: TGTGCCAGCAGCCCCTCCGGGGGACAGGGGAGGGCCATATATTTT.

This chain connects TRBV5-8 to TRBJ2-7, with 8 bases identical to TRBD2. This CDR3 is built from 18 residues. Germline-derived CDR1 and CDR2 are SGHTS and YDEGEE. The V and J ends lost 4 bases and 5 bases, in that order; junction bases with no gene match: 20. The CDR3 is CASSPPGIAGPDVHEQYF. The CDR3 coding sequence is TGTGCCAGCAGCCCCCCCGGGATAGCGGGGCCCGACGTTCACGAGCAGTACTTC. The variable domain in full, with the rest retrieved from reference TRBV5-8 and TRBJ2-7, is EAGVTQSPTHLIKTRGQQATLRCSPISGHTSVYWYQQALGLGLQFLLWYDEGEERNRGNFPPRFSGRQFPNYSSELNVNALELEDSALYLCASSPPGIAGPDVHEQYFGPGTRLTVT.

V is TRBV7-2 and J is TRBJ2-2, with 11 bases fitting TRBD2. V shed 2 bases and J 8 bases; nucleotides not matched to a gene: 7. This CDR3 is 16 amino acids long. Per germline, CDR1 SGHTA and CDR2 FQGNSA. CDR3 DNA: TGTGCCAGCAGCTTACGGCTAGCGGGGGGAGGTGGGGAGCTGTTTTTT. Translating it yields CASSLRLAGGGGELFF.

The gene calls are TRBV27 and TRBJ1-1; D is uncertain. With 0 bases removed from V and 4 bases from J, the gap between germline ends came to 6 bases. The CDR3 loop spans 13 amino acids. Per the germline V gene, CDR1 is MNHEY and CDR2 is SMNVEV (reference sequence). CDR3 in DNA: TGTGCCAGCAGTTTATCGGAGGGCACTGAAGCTTTCTTT. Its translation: CASSLSEGTEAFF.

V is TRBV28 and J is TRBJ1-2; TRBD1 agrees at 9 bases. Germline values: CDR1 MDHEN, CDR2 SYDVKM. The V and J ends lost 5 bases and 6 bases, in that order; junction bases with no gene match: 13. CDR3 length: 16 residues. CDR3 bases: TGTGCCAGCAGTCCGGGGGACAGGGCCCCCTCGAATGGCTACACCTTC. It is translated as CASSPGDRAPSNGYTF.

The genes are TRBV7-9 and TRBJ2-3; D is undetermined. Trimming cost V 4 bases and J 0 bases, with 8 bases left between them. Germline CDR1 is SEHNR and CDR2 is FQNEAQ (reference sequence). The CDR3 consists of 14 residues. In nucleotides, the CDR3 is TGTGCCAGCAGCTCTTTGGGCAGCACAGATACGCAGTATTTT. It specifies CASSSLGSTDTQYF.

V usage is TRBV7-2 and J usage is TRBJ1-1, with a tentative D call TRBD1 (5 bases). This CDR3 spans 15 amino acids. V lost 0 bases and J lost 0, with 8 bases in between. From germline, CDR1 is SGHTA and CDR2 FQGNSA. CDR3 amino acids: CASSLAPGVNTEAFF. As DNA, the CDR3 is TGTGCCAGCAGCTTAGCGCCGGGGGTGAACACTGAAGCTTTCTTT.

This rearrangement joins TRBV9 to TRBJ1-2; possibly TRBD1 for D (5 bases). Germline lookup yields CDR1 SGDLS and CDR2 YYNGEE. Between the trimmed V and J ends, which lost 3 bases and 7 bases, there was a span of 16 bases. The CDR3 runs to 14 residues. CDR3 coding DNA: TGTGCCAGCAGCGCCCCAGGCAGGGTACGTGGCTACACCTTC. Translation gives CASSAPGRVRGYTF.

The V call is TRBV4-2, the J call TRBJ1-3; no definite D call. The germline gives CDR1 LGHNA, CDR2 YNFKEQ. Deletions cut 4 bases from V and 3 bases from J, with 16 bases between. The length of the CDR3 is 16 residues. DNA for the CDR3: TGTGCCAGCAGCCCTTTAGCGGGGTCTTATGGAAACACCATATATTTT. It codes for CASSPLAGSYGNTIYF.

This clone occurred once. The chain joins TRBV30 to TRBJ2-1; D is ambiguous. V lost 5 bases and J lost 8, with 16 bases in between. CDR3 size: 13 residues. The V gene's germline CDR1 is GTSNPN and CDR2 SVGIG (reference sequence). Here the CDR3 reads CAWGETFNDEQFF. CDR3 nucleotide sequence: TGTGCCTGGGGTGAGACTTTCAACGATGAGCAGTTCTTC.

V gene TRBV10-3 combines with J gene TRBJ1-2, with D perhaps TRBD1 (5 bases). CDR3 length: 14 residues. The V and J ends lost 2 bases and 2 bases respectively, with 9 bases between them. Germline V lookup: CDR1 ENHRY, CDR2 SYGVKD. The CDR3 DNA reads TGTGCCATCAGTGAGGTACAGGAGAACTATGGCTACACCTTC. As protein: CAISEVQENYGYTF.